This TCR beta chain was recovered during a study of T cell responses to AZD1222 COVID-19 vaccine. Overall study context: Whether given at about 4 or about 12 weeks, second doses were pooled.

Trimming shortened V by 0 bases and J by 3 bases, and 9 bases separated the two germline ends. This CDR3 is built from 14 residues. CDR1 SGHAT and CDR2 FQNNGV come from the germline V gene. Data came from immunoSEQ multiplex PCR; TCRdb stores just in-frame clones and leaves some out. The sample gives around 100,000 clones, about 86% of which show up once; roughly 15% is in the top ten. Of note for this clone: Its antigen is currently unknown.

Study-level findings and limits: Nearly half of the spike-specific TCRs reportedly recognize variant regions that carry no mutations. Two doses of AZD1222 preceded a rise in Spike-specific TCR breadth and depth. Repertoire sampling occurred only after the peak T cell response.

The rearrangement uses TRBV11-2 and TRBJ2-7, with D uncertain. This clonotype originated in an adult in good health. The specimen was peripheral blood, collected on day 0 of AZD1222 vaccination. CDR3 amino acids: CASSLDPGSYEQYF. For the CDR3, the DNA is TGTGCCAGCAGCTTAGACCCGGGCAGCTACGAGCAGTACTTC. Full variable domain (remainder filled in from reference TRBV11-2 and TRBJ2-7): EAGVAQSPRYKIIEKRQSVAFWCNPISGHATLYWYQQILGQGPKLLIQFQNNGVVDDSQLPKDRFSAERLKGVDSTLKIQPAKLEDSAVYLCASSLDPGSYEQYFGPGTRLTVT.